This TCR beta chain was recorded in a study of blood T cell repertoires in COVID-19. Study-level information: Samples representing acute and convalescent COVID-19 were sourced from the United States, Italy and Spain. Sample material is recorded as cDNA or gDNA derived from T cells, B-cell-depleted T cells, or PBMCs.

Authors' analysis steps: Reference gene primers were amplified, and this amplification served to estimate nucleated cell counts. Clones were sequenced by immunoSEQ multiplex PCR, and TCRdb holds only the in-frame ones, with some missing. D and trimming come from the DNA, and the V and J calls and clone size come from that table. In the table there are some 250,000 clones, about nine tenths of which are singletons. This CDR3 contains 11 residues. V shed 11 bases and J shed 1 base, with 8 bases lying between them. Germline V gives CDR1 MNHNY, CDR2 SVGAGI (reference sequence). The chain carries TRBV6-6 and TRBJ1-1; D unclear. The receptor was derived from a man aged 60 to 75 with acute or convalescent COVID-19. The sample taken for sequencing was peripheral blood. Here the CDR3 DNA reads TGTGCCGGCACTTCGAACACTGAAGCTTTCTTT. Translated: CAGTSNTEAFF.